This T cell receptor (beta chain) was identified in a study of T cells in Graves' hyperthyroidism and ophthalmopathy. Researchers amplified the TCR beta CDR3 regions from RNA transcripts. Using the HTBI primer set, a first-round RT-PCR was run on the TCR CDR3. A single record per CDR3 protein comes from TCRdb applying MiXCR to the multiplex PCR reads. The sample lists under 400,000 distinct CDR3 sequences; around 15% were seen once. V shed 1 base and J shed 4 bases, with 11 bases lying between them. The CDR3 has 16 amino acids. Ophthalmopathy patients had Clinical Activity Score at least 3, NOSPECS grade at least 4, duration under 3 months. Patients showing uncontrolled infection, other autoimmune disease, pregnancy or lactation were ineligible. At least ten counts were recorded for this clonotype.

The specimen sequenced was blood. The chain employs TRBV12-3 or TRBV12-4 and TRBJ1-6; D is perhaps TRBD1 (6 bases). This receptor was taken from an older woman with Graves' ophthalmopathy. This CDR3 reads CASSLEGGSYNSPLHF. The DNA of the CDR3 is TGTGCCAGCAGTTTAGAAGGGGGTTCGTATAATTCACCCCTCCACTTT.